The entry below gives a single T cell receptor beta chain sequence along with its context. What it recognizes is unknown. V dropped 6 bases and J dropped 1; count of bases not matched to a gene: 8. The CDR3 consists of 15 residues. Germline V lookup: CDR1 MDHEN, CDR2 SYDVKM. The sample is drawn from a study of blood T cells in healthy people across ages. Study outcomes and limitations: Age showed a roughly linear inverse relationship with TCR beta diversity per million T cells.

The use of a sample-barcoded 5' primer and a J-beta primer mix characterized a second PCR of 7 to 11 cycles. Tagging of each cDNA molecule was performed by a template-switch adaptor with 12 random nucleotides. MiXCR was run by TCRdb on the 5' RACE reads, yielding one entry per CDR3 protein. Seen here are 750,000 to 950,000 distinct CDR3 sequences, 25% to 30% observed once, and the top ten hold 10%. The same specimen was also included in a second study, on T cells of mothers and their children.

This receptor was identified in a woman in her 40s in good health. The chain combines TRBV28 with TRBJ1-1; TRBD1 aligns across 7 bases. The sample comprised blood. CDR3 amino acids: CASRIWGQSNTEAFF. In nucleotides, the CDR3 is TGTGCCAGCAGAATTTGGGGACAGTCGAACACTGAAGCTTTCTTT.